Below, 9 T cell receptor beta chains from the same sample are listed, as sequenced in a study of T cells in Graves' hyperthyroidism and ophthalmopathy. TCR beta CDR3 sequences were amplified from RNA transcripts. A set of HTBI primers served as the primers for a first-round RT-PCR of the TCR CDR3. TCRdb independently ran MiXCR on the multiplex PCR reads; one entry per CDR3 protein. The data show more than 550,000 distinct CDR3 sequences, with roughly a sixth seen just once and approximately 16% held by the top ten. Sequencing used blood. The receptors come from a woman aged 45-65 years with Graves' hyperthyroidism that later progressed to Graves' ophthalmopathy.

This chain connects TRBV15 to TRBJ2-3, with D tentatively TRBD1 (6 bases). The CDR3 contains 15 residues. The V end was cut by 5 bases, the J end by 7 bases, with 19 bases between. The germline V gene encodes CDR1 LNHNV and CDR2 YYDKDF (reference sequence). The CDR3 spells CATSRGTQDRYTQYF. CDR3 bases: TGTGCCACCAGCCGAGGAACTCAGGACAGATATACGCAGTATTTT.

This clonotype was counted at least ten times. The chain is built from TRBV20-1 and TRBJ2-7; D possibly corresponds to TRBD2 (5 bases). Trimming removed 3 bases at V and 2 bases at J, with 11 bases between. This CDR3 contains 13 residues. Germline CDR1 reads DFQATT; CDR2 reads SNEGSKA (reference sequence). This CDR3 is CSARDLQPYEQYF. DNA for the CDR3: TGCAGTGCTAGGGACTTACAACCCTACGAGCAGTACTTC.

The chain joins TRBV27 to TRBJ1-1; D remains unclear. The CDR3 spans 10 residues. CDR1 is MNHEY, CDR2 SMNVEV, per germline (reference sequence). The CDR3 DNA follows: TGTGCGGTGGGCTCCGCTGAAGCTTTCTTT. It encodes CAVGSAEAFF.

The chain is built from TRBV9 and TRBJ2-5, with TRBD1 matching over 8 bases. CDR3 length: 18 residues. Germline CDR1 is SGDLS and CDR2 is YYNGEE. Losses at the gene ends were 0 bases for V and 3 bases for J; bases not matched to a gene: 13. CDR3 amino acids: CASSVAPRGTGPKETQYF. In nucleotides, the CDR3 is TGTGCCAGCAGCGTAGCACCACGAGGGACAGGACCTAAAGAGACCCAGTACTTC.

This clonotype was counted many times. The J gene is TRBJ2-3, the V gene TRBV7-8, with 8 bases fitting TRBD1. There are 16 residues in the CDR3. Trimming removed 5 bases from V and 3 bases from J; junction bases left unmatched: 10. From germline, CDR1 is SGHVS and CDR2 FQNEAQ. The CDR3 nucleotides read TGTGCCAGCAGCCTCACCCCGGGACAGGCAACAGATACGCAGTATTTT. Protein: CASSLTPGQATDTQYF.

This clonotype was detected many times. This chain connects TRBV3-1 to TRBJ1-1, with D hard to call. Germline CDR1 and CDR2: LGHDT and YNNKEL (reference sequence). The V gene lost 2 bases and the J gene lost 5 bases, with 12 bases spanning the gap. This CDR3 spans 14 amino acids. The DNA for the CDR3 is TGTGCCAGCAGCCAAAGGCCCGCGGGTACTGAAGCTTTCTTT. This translates into CASSQRPAGTEAFF.

This rearrangement joins TRBV4-1 to TRBJ1-6; D is unresolved. The CDR3 is made up of 18 amino acids. V lost 0 bases to trimming and J lost 0 bases, with 12 bases between them. Germline values: CDR1 MGHRA, CDR2 YSYEKL. Written as DNA, the CDR3 is TGCGCCAGCAGCCAAGAGGGTGGTTACAGCTCCTATAATTCACCCCTCCACTTT. Amino acid sequence: CASSQEGGYSSYNSPLHF.

A few counts support this clonotype. The chain is built from TRBV6-1 and TRBJ1-5; a possible D gene is TRBD1 (5 bases). CDR3 length equals 12 residues. The V and J ends lost 7 bases and 6 bases respectively, with 10 bases between them. Germline V gives CDR1 MNHNS, CDR2 SASEGT. This CDR3 is CASIGGAQPQHF. The CDR3 nucleotides are TGTGCCAGCATCGGGGGAGCTCAGCCCCAGCATTTT.

This clonotype was detected ten times or more. The chain combines TRBV10-3 with TRBJ1-1; 8 positions agree with TRBD1. Unmatched junction bases numbered 13, after V lost 6 bases and J lost 1 base. CDR1 ENHRY and CDR2 SYGVKD come from the germline V gene. The CDR3 totals 17 residues. The CDR3 DNA is TGTGCCATCAGACTAGAACACCGGGACAGGTCGAACACTGAAGCTTTCTTT. Its translation: CAIRLEHRDRSNTEAFF.